The present T cell receptor beta chain was sequenced within a study of siplizumab effects on memory and regulatory T cells. From germline, CDR1 is SGHTA and CDR2 FQGNSA. The CDR3 has 15 amino acids. V lost 5 bases and J lost 2; bases outside the gene matches: 7. The assay looked at roughly 9.4 x 10^4 TCR templates in each sample. Sequencing used immunoSEQ multiplex PCR; TCRdb keeps in-frame clones, though not all of them. The sample carries approximately 82,000 clones, roughly 89% recorded once. With regard to this clone: What it recognizes is unknown.

Findings of the study overall: Unstimulated subsets accounted for the mapping of only a minor share of the clones that were alloreactive. Alloreactive sequences whose origin lay in unstimulated CD4+ memory cells were significantly reduced by siplizumab. The apparent diversity of naive T cells exceeded that of memory cells, and naive T cells seemed to make a major contribution to the alloresponse.

V usage is TRBV7-2 and J usage is TRBJ2-7; 9 bases align to TRBD2. The material sequenced was Tregs sorted from blood. This sequence originates from a human donor in good health. The chain's CDR3 is CASSQALAGTYEQYF. CDR3 coding DNA: TGTGCCAGCAGCCAAGCCCTAGCGGGGACCTACGAGCAGTACTTC.